The TCR beta chain under discussion was sequenced for a study of blood T cell repertoires in COVID-19. About the research overall: Whether acute or convalescent, the COVID-19 samples came from the United States, Italy and Spain.

Clones were read by immunoSEQ multiplex PCR, and TCRdb kept only the in-frame ones, dropping some. The sample holds over 150,000 clones, approximately 80% seen once. Sequencing was done on a sample of peripheral blood. This clonotype originated in a woman aged 50 to 60 with acute or convalescent COVID-19.

The CDR3 reads CASSPRQQKLFF. As DNA, the CDR3 is TGTGCCAGCAGCCCACGACAACAAAAACTGTTTTTT. The chain recombines TRBV7-8 with TRBJ1-4; the D is unclear. The germline CDR1 and CDR2 sequences are SGHVS and FQNEAQ. The CDR3 sequence is 12 residues long. Trimming took 5 bases from V and 9 from J, leaving 10 bases between them.